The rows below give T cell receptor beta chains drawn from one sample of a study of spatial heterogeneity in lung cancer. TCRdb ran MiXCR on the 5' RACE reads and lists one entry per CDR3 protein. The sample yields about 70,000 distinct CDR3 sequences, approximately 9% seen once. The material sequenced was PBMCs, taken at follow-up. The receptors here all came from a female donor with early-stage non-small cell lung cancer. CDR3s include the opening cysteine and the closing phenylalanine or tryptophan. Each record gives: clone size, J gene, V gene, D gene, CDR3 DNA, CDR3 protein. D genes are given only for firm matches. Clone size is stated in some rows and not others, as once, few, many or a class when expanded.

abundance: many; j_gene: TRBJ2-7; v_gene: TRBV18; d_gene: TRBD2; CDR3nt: TGTGCCAGCTCACCTGGACTAGCGGGGAACTACTACGAGCAGTACTTC; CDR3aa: CASSPGLAGNYYEQYF
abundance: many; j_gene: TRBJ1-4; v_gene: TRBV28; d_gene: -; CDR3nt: TGTGCCAGCAGTTCCGGGGGAAATGAAAAACTGTTTTTT; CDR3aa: CASSSGGNEKLFF
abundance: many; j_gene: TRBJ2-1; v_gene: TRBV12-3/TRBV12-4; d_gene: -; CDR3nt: TGTGCCAGCAGTACAGGACAATACAATGAGCAGTTCTTC; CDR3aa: CASSTGQYNEQFF
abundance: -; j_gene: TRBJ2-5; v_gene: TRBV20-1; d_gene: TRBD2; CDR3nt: TGCAGTGCTAGTCCGGCTAGCGGGGCTCAAGAGACCCAGTACTTC; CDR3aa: CSASPASGAQETQYF
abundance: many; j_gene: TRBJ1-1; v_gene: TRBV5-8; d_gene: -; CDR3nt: TGTGCCAGCAGCTTGAGGGGGGGCACTGAAGCTTTCTTT; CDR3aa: CASSLRGGTEAFF
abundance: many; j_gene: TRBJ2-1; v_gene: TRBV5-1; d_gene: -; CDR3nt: TGCGCCAGCAGCTTGGATCCTAGCTCCTCCTACAATGAGCAGTTCTTC; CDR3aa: CASSLDPSSSYNEQFF
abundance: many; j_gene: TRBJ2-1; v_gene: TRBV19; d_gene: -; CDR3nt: TGTGCCAGCTCAACTTACTGGGCCTACAATGAGCAGTTCTTC; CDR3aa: CASSTYWAYNEQFF
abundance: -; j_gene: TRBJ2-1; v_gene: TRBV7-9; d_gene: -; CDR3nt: TGTGCCAGCAGCTTAGCGCTTGGCGGACCCTACAATGAGCAGTTCTTC; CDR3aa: CASSLALGGPYNEQFF
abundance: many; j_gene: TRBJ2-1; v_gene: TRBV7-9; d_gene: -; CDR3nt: TGTGCCAGCAGCGAGCGGAACTCCTACAATGAGCAGTTCTTC; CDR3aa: CASSERNSYNEQFF
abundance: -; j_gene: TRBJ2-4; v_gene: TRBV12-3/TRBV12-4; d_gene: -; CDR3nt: TGTGCCAGCAGTTTATCGAACATTCAGTACTTC; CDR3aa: CASSLSNIQYF
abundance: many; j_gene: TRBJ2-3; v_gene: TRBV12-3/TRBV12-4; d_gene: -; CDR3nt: TGTGCCAGCCGAGACCGCTTAAGTGTGGGCACAGATACGCAGTATTTT; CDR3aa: CASRDRLSVGTDTQYF
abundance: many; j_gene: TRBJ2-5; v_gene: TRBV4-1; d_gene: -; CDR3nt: TGCGCCAGCAGCCAAGAAAACCTAGACGGGAGAGAGAGAGAGACCCAGTACTTC; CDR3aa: CASSQENLDGRERETQYF
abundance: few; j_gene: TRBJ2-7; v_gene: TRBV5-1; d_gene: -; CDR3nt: TGCGCCAGCAGCTGGCCGGGGACCTACGAGCAGTACTTC; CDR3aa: CASSWPGTYEQYF
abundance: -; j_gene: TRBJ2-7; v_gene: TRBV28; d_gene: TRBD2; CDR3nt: TGTGCCAGCAGTGATAGCGGGAGCCCCTACGAGCAGTACTTC; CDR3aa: CASSDSGSPYEQYF
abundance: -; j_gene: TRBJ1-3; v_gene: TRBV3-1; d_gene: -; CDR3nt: TGTGCCAGCAGCCAAGATTTACGGGACACCATATATTTT; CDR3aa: CASSQDLRDTIYF
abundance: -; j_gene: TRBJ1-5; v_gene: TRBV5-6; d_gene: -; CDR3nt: TGTGCCAGCAGCTTCAGGCCTTTTAGCAATCAGCCCCAGCATTTT; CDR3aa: CASSFRPFSNQPQHF
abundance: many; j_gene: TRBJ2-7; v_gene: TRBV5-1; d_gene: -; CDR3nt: TGCGCCAGCAGCGAGGACAGAACCTACGAGCAGTACTTC; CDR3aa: CASSEDRTYEQYF
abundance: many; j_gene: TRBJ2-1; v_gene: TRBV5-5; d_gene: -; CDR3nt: TGTGCCAGCAGCTTGTCGTGGGGGAACAATGAGCAGTTCTTC; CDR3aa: CASSLSWGNNEQFF
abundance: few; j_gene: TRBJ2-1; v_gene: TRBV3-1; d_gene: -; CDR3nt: TGTGCCAGCAGCGGACCGAGCCATGGGTCCTACAATGAGCAGTTCTTC; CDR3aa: CASSGPSHGSYNEQFF
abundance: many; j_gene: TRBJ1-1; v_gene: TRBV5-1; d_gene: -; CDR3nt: TGCGCCAGCAGCTTACCCCAGGGGAATGAAATGAACACTGAAGCTTTCTTT; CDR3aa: CASSLPQGNEMNTEAFF
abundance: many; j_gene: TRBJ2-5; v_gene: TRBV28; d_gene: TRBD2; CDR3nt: TGTGCCAGCAGTCCTCAAGCGGGAGGGCGGGGGACCCAGTACTTC; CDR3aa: CASSPQAGGRGTQYF
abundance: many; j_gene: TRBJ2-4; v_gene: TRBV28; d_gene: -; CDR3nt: TGTGCCAGCAGCTGGCTAGCGGCCAAAAACATTCAGTACTTC; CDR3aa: CASSWLAAKNIQYF
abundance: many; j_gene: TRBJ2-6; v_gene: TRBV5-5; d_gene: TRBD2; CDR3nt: TGTGCCAGCAGCTTGACGGGAGGTTCCGAGTCTGGGGCCAACGTCCTGACTTTC; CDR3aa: CASSLTGGSESGANVLTF
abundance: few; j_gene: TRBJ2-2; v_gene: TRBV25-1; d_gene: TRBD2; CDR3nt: TGTGCCAGCAGTCCCAGCACGGGACTAGCGGGAACCGGGGAGCTGTTTTTT; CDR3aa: CASSPSTGLAGTGELFF